A single sample gave rise to the 16 T cell receptor beta chains below, sequenced in a study of regulatory T cells in long-lasting Graves disease. The sample's time point: newly diagnosed GD, antithyroid drugs for less than 3 months. Researchers made the TCR library from RNA that was extracted from PBMCs. The authors built TCR beta libraries using iRepertoire HTBI primers and Arm-PCR of CDR3 regions. Via MiXCR, TCRdb re-called the multiplex PCR reads, giving one row per CDR3 protein. This sample has about 540,000 distinct CDR3 sequences, with less than 15% found just once. This sample also belongs to another study, concerning T cells in Graves' hyperthyroidism and ophthalmopathy.

Source: peripheral blood mononuclear cells (PBMCs), taken at new diagnosis, from a patient treated with antithyroid drugs. The source of these receptors is a man aged 25 to 45 with Graves disease.

This clonotype has just one count. V is TRBV4-1 and J is TRBJ1-2, with D perhaps TRBD1 (5 bases). Germline V gives CDR1 MGHRA, CDR2 YSYEKL. V was pared by 4 bases and J by 3 bases, with 12 bases between. The CDR3 totals 14 residues. The CDR3 region has the DNA TGCGCCAGCAGCCGCGGGGGGGTTGACTATGGCTACACCTTC. Its translation is CASSRGGVDYGYTF.

The sample holds many counts of this clonotype. The rearrangement uses TRBV20-1 and TRBJ2-5; 8 bases align to TRBD2. Germline values: CDR1 DFQATT, CDR2 SNEGSKA (reference sequence). Losses at the gene ends were 5 bases for V and 5 bases for J; bases not matched to a gene: 10. The CDR3 extends over 14 amino acids. The CDR3 loop reads CSAVVAGGLETQYF. In DNA, the CDR3 is TGCAGTGCTGTGGTCGCGGGAGGTTTGGAGACCCAGTACTTC.

This clonotype was observed at least ten times. The chain uses TRBV6-9 and TRBJ1-3, with D tentatively TRBD1 (5 bases). V lost 2 bases and J lost 0, with 8 bases in between. This CDR3 comprises 15 residues. The germline V gene has CDR1 MNHGY and CDR2 SVAAGI. For the CDR3, the DNA is TGTGCCAGCAGTTATGGGGGAAGCTCTGGAAACACCATATATTTT. Translating it yields CASSYGGSSGNTIYF.

The table lists this clonotype with a few counts. This chain links TRBV4-1 with TRBJ2-7; TRBD2 matches at 8 bases. With V trimmed by 1 base and J by 12 bases, 11 bases remained unmatched. This CDR3 comprises 14 residues. The germline gives CDR1 MGHRA, CDR2 YSYEKL. CDR3: CASSQVGLAGARYF. The DNA for the CDR3 is TGCGCCAGCAGCCAAGTCGGGCTAGCGGGTGCGCGGTACTTC.

This clonotype was counted ten times or more. The genes are TRBV27 and TRBJ1-2, with 7 bases fitting TRBD1. Germline trimming cut 8 bases from V and 5 bases from J; bases unmatched to any gene: 5. The CDR3 runs to 12 residues. The germline gives CDR1 MNHEY, CDR2 SMNVEV (reference sequence). CDR3 region: CASADRLYGYTF. The CDR3 bases are TGTGCCAGCGCGGACAGGTTGTATGGCTACACCTTC.

This clonotype has ten or more counts. This rearrangement joins TRBV20-1 to TRBJ1-1; D is unclear. Germline V gene lookup returns CDR1 DFQATT and CDR2 SNEGSKA (reference sequence). The V end lost 1 base, the J end lost 2 bases, and 8 bases lay between the germline ends. The CDR3 extends over 13 amino acids. The CDR3 sequence: CSARVSINTEAFF. The CDR3 nucleotides read TGCAGTGCTAGAGTGAGTATCAACACTGAAGCTTTCTTT.

This clonotype was detected many times. CDR3 nucleotides: TGTGCCAGCAGCCCGGGACTGTTCACAGATACGCAGTATTTT. This sequence encodes CASSPGLFTDTQYF. The rearrangement joins TRBV11-2 to TRBJ2-3; weak D call: TRBD2 (6 bases). The V end was cut by 5 bases, the J end by 2 bases, with 11 bases between. This CDR3 region has 14 residues. Germline V CDR1 and CDR2: SGHAT, FQNNGV.

Ten or more counts support this clonotype. One end of the junction fails to match germline, which may point to a read error. The rearrangement uses TRBV20-1 and TRBJ2-1, with 13 bases fitting TRBD2. This CDR3 has 15 residues. Germline assignment: CDR1 DFQATT and CDR2 SNEGSKA (reference sequence). CDR3 sequence (DNA): TGCAGTACTAGAGTACTAGCGGGAGGGCCGAGTGAGCAGTTCTTC. This encodes CSTRVLAGGPSEQFF.

This clonotype was seen ten or more times. The chain joins TRBV12-3 or TRBV12-4 to TRBJ2-3, with TRBD2 matching 10 bases. The CDR3 extends over 15 amino acids. V shed 2 bases, J shed 3 bases, and the junction held 2 bases outside the gene matches. The CDR3 DNA reads TGTGCCAGCAGTTTACTAGCGGGAGCGACAGATACGCAGTATTTT. Translated: CASSLLAGATDTQYF.

This clonotype has just a few counts. This chain uses TRBV5-6 with TRBJ2-7; TRBD2 matches at 12 bases. Germline lookup yields CDR1 SGHDT and CDR2 YYEEEE. The length of the CDR3 is 16 residues. V lost 4 bases to trimming and J lost 0 bases; unmatched junction nucleotides: 5. The CDR3 DNA sequence: TGTGCCAGCAGCATAGGACTAGCGGGACCCTCCTACGAGCAGTACTTC. This translates into CASSIGLAGPSYEQYF.

This clonotype showed up just a few times. This chain connects TRBV9 to TRBJ2-7, with 11 positions matching TRBD1. The CDR3 runs 16 residues. Germline CDR1 is SGDLS and CDR2 is YYNGEE. Trimming took 0 bases from V and 0 from J; bases not matched to a gene: 2. The DNA for the CDR3 is TGTGCCAGCAGCGTAGGGGACAGGGGGACCTCCTACGAGCAGTACTTC. It yields the protein CASSVGDRGTSYEQYF.

This clonotype showed up many times. The rearrangement uses TRBV20-1 and TRBJ2-7; 11 bases line up with TRBD2. Germline values: CDR1 DFQATT, CDR2 SNEGSKA (reference sequence). This CDR3 is built from 16 residues. V was pared by 8 bases and J by 3 bases, with 15 bases of the junction left unmatched. CDR3 coding DNA: TGCAGTTGGTTAGCGGGAGGGCCCTTGAGGGGCTACGAGCAGTACTTC. Protein: CSWLAGGPLRGYEQYF.

This clonotype was detected many times. The chain is built from TRBV6-5 and TRBJ2-7, with D perhaps matching TRBD2 (5 bases). From germline, CDR1 is MNHEY and CDR2 SVGAGI. This CDR3 is built from 13 residues. V was shortened by 4 bases and J by 3 bases, with 10 bases between the two germline ends. DNA for the CDR3: TGTGCCAGCAGTTCTACAGACTACTACGAGCAGTACTTC. It codes for CASSSTDYYEQYF.

This clonotype was observed a handful of times. The chain has TRBV29-1 and TRBJ2-1; the D gene is possibly TRBD2 (6 bases). CDR3 length equals 13 residues. Trimming took off 6 bases at V and 3 bases at J, with 12 bases between the two ends. Germline V gene data show CDR1 as SQVTM and CDR2 as ANQGSEA. CDR3 amino acids: CSVRDFFYNEQFF. The CDR3 DNA reads as TGCAGCGTCCGGGACTTCTTCTACAATGAGCAGTTCTTC.

At least ten counts were recorded for this clonotype. V gene TRBV10-3 combines with J gene TRBJ1-5; D unclear. Germline V CDR1 and CDR2: ENHRY, SYGVKD. With 0 bases removed from V and 7 bases from J, the gap between germline ends came to 7 bases. This CDR3 is built from 13 residues. The CDR3 DNA follows: TGTGCCATCAGTGAGTCGACTAGGCAGCCCCAGCATTTT. As protein: CAISESTRQPQHF.

This clonotype appeared a few times. The chain joins TRBV28 to TRBJ1-6, with D unresolved. The CDR3 totals 12 residues. V lost 6 bases and J lost 11, with 11 bases in between. The germline gives CDR1 MDHEN, CDR2 SYDVKM. CDR3 sequence (DNA): TGTGCCAGCAGCGCACCCAGGACACCCCTCCACTTT. It encodes CASSAPRTPLHF. Complete variable domain (other parts from reference TRBV28 and TRBJ1-6): DVKVTQSSRYLVKRTGEKVFLECVQDMDHENMFWYRQDPGLGLRLIYFSYDVKMKEKGDIPEGYSVSREKKERFSLILESASTNQTSMYLCASSAPRTPLHFGNGTRLTVT.